These 29 T cell receptor beta chains were all obtained from the same sample, sequenced in a study of CD8 T cells in Susac syndrome. RNA amounts of roughly 0.45 to 1 ug underwent reverse transcription with random hexamers. TCRdb fed the immunoSEQ multiplex PCR reads into MiXCR, producing one record per CDR3 protein. The sample holds approximately 150,000 distinct CDR3 sequences, approximately 96% seen once. Material for sequencing was CD4+ T cells from PBMCs. The receptors here all came from a human donor with Susac syndrome.

This chain uses TRBV7-2 with TRBJ2-3, with D maybe TRBD1 (5 bases). Trimming took 6 bases from V and 7 from J, leaving 11 bases between them. The CDR3 covers 12 residues. From germline, CDR1 is SGHTA and CDR2 FQGNSA. CDR3 region: CASSQGRNTQYF. Written as DNA, the CDR3 is TGTGCCAGCAGTCAGGGTCGCAATACGCAGTATTTT. Looking up the rest from reference TRBV7-2 and TRBJ2-3 gives the full variable domain: GAGVSQSPSNKVTEKGKDVELRCDPISGHTALYWYRQSLGQGLEFLIYFQGNSAPDKSGLPSDRFSAERTGGSVSTLTIQRTQQEDSAVYLCASSQGRNTQYFGPGTRLTVL.

V and J are TRBV19 and TRBJ2-1, with a weak D call TRBD1 (6 bases). CDR1 and CDR2 from the germline V gene are LNHDA and SQIVND (reference sequence). V gave up 6 bases and J gave up 15 bases, with 27 bases separating them. The CDR3 covers 15 residues. The CDR3 DNA is TGTGCCAGTAGCCAGCTTCCAGGGGACGGACATTTCCCGTTCTTC. This codes for CASSQLPGDGHFPFF.

The chain is built from TRBV29-1 and TRBJ2-7; 10 nucleotides align to TRBD1. The ends lost 8 bases at V and 6 bases at J; junction bases unmatched: 7. Germline V CDR1 and CDR2: SQVTM, ANQGSEA. The CDR3 runs to 12 residues. The CDR3 region is CSSRQGAGEQYF. As DNA, the CDR3 is TGCAGCTCCCGACAGGGGGCAGGCGAGCAGTACTTC.

This rearrangement joins TRBV18 to TRBJ2-5, with D possibly being TRBD1 (6 bases). V was shortened by 6 bases and J by 7 bases, with 18 bases between the two germline ends. The CDR3 is 14 amino acids. The germline V gene encodes CDR1 KGHSH and CDR2 LQKENI. CDR3 DNA: TGTGCCAGCTCCCCCCAGGACCAAGGGGGGACCCAGTACTTC. This gives the protein CASSPQDQGGTQYF. Using reference TRBV18 and TRBJ2-5 for the parts outside the CDR3, the full variable domain is NAGVMQNPRHLVRRRGQEARLRCSPMKGHSHVYWYRQLPEEGLKFMVYLQKENIIDESGMPKERFSAEFPKEGPSILRIQQVVRGDSAAYFCASSPQDQGGTQYFGPGTRLLVL.

J is TRBJ2-3 and V is TRBV4-1; TRBD1 agrees at 7 bases. CDR3 size: 14 residues. Germline-derived CDR1 and CDR2 are MGHRA and YSYEKL. Trimming cost V 4 bases and J 7 bases; bases outside gene matches: 8. CDR3 bases: TGCGCCAGCAGCCCCTTGGGACAGAGCAATACGCAGTATTTT. Amino acids: CASSPLGQSNTQYF.

The chain carries TRBV12-3 or TRBV12-4 and TRBJ1-2; D is perhaps TRBD1 (5 bases). The CDR3 sequence is 13 residues long. V gave up 2 bases and J gave up 5 bases, with 9 bases separating them. CDR3 nucleotides: TGTGCCAGCAGTTTATCGACAGTTTATGGCTACACCTTC. The encoded protein is CASSLSTVYGYTF.

The J gene is TRBJ1-6, the V gene TRBV6-6; D perhaps matches TRBD1 (6 bases). Germline V CDR1 and CDR2: MNHNY, SVGAGI (reference sequence). This CDR3 region has 14 residues. V was shortened by 5 bases and J by 4 bases, with 9 bases between the two germline ends. The DNA of the CDR3 is TGTGCCAGCAGTCTCAGGGGTTATAATTCACCCCTCCACTTT. This translates into CASSLRGYNSPLHF.

This chain connects TRBV2 to TRBJ2-1; D ambiguous. Per the germline V gene, CDR1 is SNHLY and CDR2 is FYNNEI. Trimming cost V 2 bases and J 2 bases, with 7 bases left between them. The CDR3 loop spans 14 amino acids. The CDR3 sequence is CASSETGPYNEQFF. CDR3 sequence (DNA): TGTGCCAGCAGTGAAACGGGCCCCTACAATGAGCAGTTCTTC.

This chain connects TRBV5-1 to TRBJ2-1; tentatively, D is TRBD2 (5 bases). There are 15 residues in the CDR3. The germline V gene has CDR1 SGHRS and CDR2 YFSETQ. Trimming stripped 5 bases from V and 4 bases from J, with 16 bases between. The CDR3 coding sequence is TGCGCCAGCAGGGGGAGAGATTACGGGTACAATGAGCAGTTCTTC. Amino acids: CASRGRDYGYNEQFF.

This clonotype appeared once. This sequence joins TRBV20-1 and TRBJ2-7; 10 bases fit TRBD2. The CDR3 is 15 amino acids. Germline lookup yields CDR1 DFQATT and CDR2 SNEGSKA (reference sequence). After removal of 6 bases from V and 0 bases from J, the junction contained 8 bases not matched to a gene. This CDR3 reads CSAESGTSVSYEQYF. The CDR3 nucleotides are TGCAGTGCGGAATCCGGGACTAGCGTCTCCTACGAGCAGTACTTC.

In the case of this clonotype: The junction and the germline gene differ at one end; a read error may be behind it. This rearrangement joins TRBV4-1 to TRBJ1-1; no clear D. The CDR3 contains 15 residues. CDR1 MGHRA and CDR2 YSYEKL come from the germline V gene. CDR3 sequence: CASSQDLVMNTETFF. The CDR3 DNA follows: TGCGCCAGCAGCCAAGATCTAGTGATGAACACTGAAACTTTCTTT.

The chain links TRBV5-1 to TRBJ2-5, with D tentatively TRBD2 (6 bases). Trimming removed 6 bases from V and 2 bases from J, with 14 bases in between. The germline CDR1 and CDR2 sequences are SGHRS and YFSETQ. This CDR3 comprises 14 residues. CDR3 DNA sequence: TGCGCCAGCACCGGTGGAGGGGCACAAGAGACCCAGTACTTC. Translating it yields CASTGGGAQETQYF. The whole variable domain, remainder taken from reference TRBV5-1 and TRBJ2-5, is KAGVTQTPRYLIKTRGQQVTLSCSPISGHRSVSWYQQTPGQGLQFLFEYFSETQRNKGNFPGRFSGRQFSNSRSEMNVSTLELGDSALYLCASTGGGAQETQYFGPGTRLLVL.

J is TRBJ2-4 and V is TRBV9; D gene uncertain. Germline CDR1 and CDR2: SGDLS and YYNGEE. The V end lost 4 bases, the J end lost 2 bases, and 16 bases lay between the germline ends. This CDR3 is built from 16 residues. CDR3 in DNA: TGTGCCAGCAGCCTCCTAGGTGGTGGGTCCAAAAACATTCAGTACTTC. As protein: CASSLLGGGSKNIQYF.

This clonotype was seen a few times. V usage is TRBV6-2 or TRBV6-3 and J usage is TRBJ2-5; 7 bases are a match to TRBD1. The CDR3 consists of 13 residues. Per the germline V gene, CDR1 is MNHEY and CDR2 is SVGEGT. V shed 6 bases, J shed 3 bases, and the junction held 4 bases outside the gene matches. The DNA of the CDR3 is TGTGCCAGCAGCCGACAGGGTGAAGAGACCCAGTACTTC. Translation gives CASSRQGEETQYF.

This clonotype came up once. This chain links TRBV4-1 with TRBJ1-5; TRBD1 matches 7 bases. Germline V lookup: CDR1 MGHRA, CDR2 YSYEKL. The J segment lost 0 bases and the V segment lost 4 bases, leaving 6 bases of the junction unmatched. CDR3 length: 16 residues. The CDR3 DNA reads as TGCGCCAGCAGCCCAGGGAACAGGGGTAGCAATCAGCCCCAGCATTTT. Its protein product is CASSPGNRGSNQPQHF.

The gene calls are TRBV3-1 and TRBJ2-7, with no clear D. Trimming cost V 2 bases and J 7 bases, with 9 bases left between them. CDR3 length equals 12 residues. CDR1 is LGHDT and CDR2 is YNNKEL in the germline V gene (reference sequence). The CDR3 sequence: CASSQRVGEQYF. The CDR3 DNA reads as TGTGCCAGCAGCCAAAGGGTAGGAGAGCAGTACTTC.

This chain connects TRBV20-1 to TRBJ1-5, with D unresolved. CDR1 is DFQATT and CDR2 is SNEGSKA in the germline V gene (reference sequence). Trimming took 2 bases from V and 0 from J, leaving 14 bases between them. This CDR3 is built from 16 residues. Here the CDR3 DNA reads TGCAGTGCTAGACGCGGGTTGGGAAATAGCAATCAGCCCCAGCATTTT. The encoded protein is CSARRGLGNSNQPQHF.

V usage is TRBV5-1 and J usage is TRBJ2-1, with TRBD2 as a possible D gene (5 bases). This CDR3 comprises 11 residues. The germline V gene encodes CDR1 SGHRS and CDR2 YFSETQ. Trimming left V 1 base short and J 14 bases short, with 10 bases between. The CDR3 region is CASSLRGVKFF. CDR3 nucleotides: TGCGCCAGCAGCTTGCGGGGAGTTAAGTTCTTC.

The V gene is TRBV5-6, the J gene TRBJ2-7; TRBD1 aligns across 7 bases. V trimming: 1 base; J trimming: 2 bases; junction bases outside the gene matches: 9. Germline V gene sequence: CDR1 SGHDT, CDR2 YYEEEE. This CDR3 comprises 16 residues. CDR3 sequence reads: CASSLITDRVPYEQYF. CDR3 nucleotides: TGTGCCAGCAGCTTGATCACCGACAGGGTGCCCTACGAGCAGTACTTC.

J is TRBJ2-7 and V is TRBV5-4, with unresolved D. V was trimmed by 3 bases and J by 5 bases, leaving 9 bases between them. Germline V gives CDR1 SGHNT, CDR2 YYREEE (reference sequence). This CDR3 is built from 12 residues. This CDR3 is CASSSPGNEQYF. The CDR3 DNA reads as TGTGCCAGCAGCTCGCCTGGGAACGAGCAGTACTTC.

V and J are TRBV12-3 or TRBV12-4 and TRBJ1-6; possibly TRBD1 for D (5 bases). V lost 7 bases and J lost 7, with 14 bases in between. The CDR3 is 14 residues long. The CDR3 protein is CASTQGTGNSPLHF. In DNA, the CDR3 is TGTGCCAGCACCCAAGGGACGGGGAATTCACCCCTCCACTTT.

The CDR3 protein is CASSITSTYSYEQYF. CDR3 DNA sequence: TGTGCCAGCAGCATAACGTCTACCTACTCCTACGAGCAGTACTTC. The rearrangement uses TRBV21-1 and TRBJ2-7. TRBV21-1 counts as a pseudogene. CDR3 size: 15 residues.

This clonotype was found once. The V gene is TRBV5-1, the J gene TRBJ2-7; 12 nucleotides match TRBD2. The V gene's germline CDR1 is SGHRS and CDR2 YFSETQ. With V trimmed by 4 bases and J by 4 bases, 3 bases remained unmatched. The CDR3 is 14 residues long. Written as DNA, the CDR3 is TGCGCCAGCAGCAAGACTAGCGGGAGTTACGAGCAGTACTTC. This translates into CASSKTSGSYEQYF.

The genes are TRBV6-5 and TRBJ2-7, with D possibly being TRBD1 (6 bases). This CDR3 comprises 15 residues. V was shortened by 0 bases and J by 4 bases, with 13 bases between the two germline ends. Germline CDR1 is MNHEY and CDR2 is SVGAGI. The CDR3 protein is CASSYSKGDGYEQYF. The CDR3 region has the DNA TGTGCCAGCAGTTACTCGAAGGGGGACGGGTACGAGCAGTACTTC.

The rearrangement uses TRBV20-1 and TRBJ2-7, with D tentatively TRBD1 or TRBD2 (6 bases each). This CDR3 contains 12 residues. The germline V gene has CDR1 DFQATT and CDR2 SNEGSKA (reference sequence). The CDR3 loop reads CRLRGPLGEQYF. Written as DNA, the CDR3 is TGCAGACTCCGGGGGCCTTTGGGTGAGCAGTACTTC.

This clonotype occurred once. This chain connects TRBV6-5 to TRBJ2-3, with TRBD1 as a possible D gene (6 bases). From germline, CDR1 is MNHEY and CDR2 SVGAGI. This CDR3 spans 15 amino acids. The V end lost 1 base, the J end lost 1 base, and 9 bases lay between the germline ends. This CDR3 reads CASSYWAGGTDTQYF. In DNA, the CDR3 is TGTGCCAGCAGTTACTGGGCAGGGGGCACAGATACGCAGTATTTT.

The CDR3 nucleotides are TGTGCCAGCAGTCCCAGGGGGGAGGAAAAACTGTTTTTT. Its protein is CASSPRGEEKLFF. The chain is built from TRBV12-3 or TRBV12-4 and TRBJ1-4; 7 positions agree with TRBD1. The CDR3 extends over 13 amino acids. With V trimmed by 5 bases and J by 8 bases, 5 bases remained unmatched.

The chain has TRBV18 and TRBJ1-2; D is undetermined. Germline V CDR1 and CDR2: KGHSH, LQKENI. V gave up 2 bases and J gave up 6 bases, with 10 bases separating them. This CDR3 is 13 amino acids long. Here the CDR3 DNA reads TGTGCCAGCTCACCAAGGGAAAGGGATGGCTACACCTTC. This encodes CASSPRERDGYTF.

Here the CDR3 reads CSARERGGLFGYTF. The CDR3 bases are TGCAGTGCTAGAGAGCGTGGAGGCCTATTCGGCTACACCTTC. The rearrangement links TRBV20-1 to TRBJ1-2; no reliable D call. The CDR3 extends over 14 amino acids. V dropped 0 bases and J dropped 8 bases, with 16 bases sitting between them. Germline V gene data show CDR1 as DFQATT and CDR2 as SNEGSKA (reference sequence).